These 19 T cell receptor beta chains were sequenced from one sample in a study of OX40 agonist ivuxolimab in advanced cancers. The assay was immunoSEQ multiplex PCR, and TCRdb's table has in-frame clones only and misses some. The sample has 45,000 to 65,000 clones, roughly nine tenths seen once. The sample consisted of CD4+ or CD8+ T cells sorted from blood, taken in a trial of the OX40 agonist ivuxolimab. Receptors were obtained from an adult with an advanced solid tumor such as melanoma, head and neck, liver or kidney cancer.

The gene calls are TRBV5-4 and TRBJ1-2; D remains ambiguous. The germline V gene encodes CDR1 SGHNT and CDR2 YYREEE (reference sequence). Trimming stripped 0 bases from V and 2 bases from J, with 8 bases between. This CDR3 is 14 amino acids long. The CDR3 DNA sequence: TGTGCCAGCAGCTTGGTATCAGTGAACTATGGCTACACCTTC. Amino acid sequence: CASSLVSVNYGYTF.

This clone was detected only a few times. The chain joins TRBV4-3 to TRBJ1-2; TRBD1 matches 9 bases. Trimming removed 1 base from V and 8 bases from J; junction bases left unmatched: 11. There are 16 residues in the CDR3. CDR1 is LGHNA, CDR2 YSLEER, per germline. The CDR3 region is CASSQARGQGLAGYTF. Here the CDR3 DNA reads TGCGCCAGCAGCCAAGCCCGGGGACAGGGTCTTGCGGGCTACACCTTC.

The J gene is TRBJ2-5, the V gene TRBV27, with 13 bases aligning to TRBD2. Germline-derived CDR1 and CDR2 are MNHEY and SMNVEV (reference sequence). The CDR3 totals 14 residues. V was pared by 3 bases and J by 5 bases, with 0 bases of the junction left unmatched. The CDR3 spells CASSLTSGGETQYF. The CDR3 region has the DNA TGTGCCAGCAGTTTGACTAGCGGGGGGGAGACCCAGTACTTC.

The rearrangement links TRBV5-1 to TRBJ2-1; D may be TRBD2 (6 bases). This CDR3 comprises 14 residues. V shed 3 bases and J shed 7 bases, with 14 bases lying between them. Germline-derived CDR1 and CDR2 are SGHRS and YFSETQ. CDR3 DNA sequence: TGCGCCAGCAGCTCGGAGGGCGGGGTAAATGAGCAGTTCTTC. It is translated as CASSSEGGVNEQFF.

The V call is TRBV7-8, the J call TRBJ1-5; 9 bases line up with TRBD1. CDR3 size: 16 residues. J lost 4 bases, V lost 4 bases, and 8 bases had no gene match. Germline V lookup: CDR1 SGHVS, CDR2 FQNEAQ. The CDR3 DNA reads as TGTGCCAGCAGCTCAACGACAGGGGGAAAAAATCAGCCCCAGCATTTT. Its protein product is CASSSTTGGKNQPQHF.

The chain joins TRBV7-9 to TRBJ1-2, with no clear D. Germline V gene data show CDR1 as SEHNR and CDR2 as FQNEAQ (reference sequence). V was cut by 5 bases and J by 0 bases, with 13 bases left in between. The CDR3 is 15 amino acids. The CDR3: CASSLRVTANYGYTF. The CDR3 DNA reads as TGTGCCAGCAGCCTTAGGGTCACAGCTAACTATGGCTACACCTTC.

The chain links TRBV11-2 to TRBJ2-7; tentative D call: TRBD2 (6 bases). This CDR3 has 15 residues. Germline V gene lookup returns CDR1 SGHAT and CDR2 FQNNGV. Trimming cost V 0 bases and J 0 bases, with 9 bases left between them. The CDR3 nucleotides read TGTGCCAGCAGCTTAGATTGGGGGGACTCCTACGAGCAGTACTTC. Translating gives CASSLDWGDSYEQYF.

This sequence joins TRBV14 and TRBJ2-7; 8 positions agree with TRBD1. V was pared by 4 bases and J by 3 bases, with 5 bases of the junction left unmatched. The CDR3 loop spans 14 amino acids. Germline V gene lookup returns CDR1 SGHDN and CDR2 FVKESK. In nucleotides, the CDR3 is TGTGCCAGCAGCCTTGACAGGGGTCTCTACGAGCAGTACTTC. Translating gives CASSLDRGLYEQYF.

This chain joins TRBV27 and TRBJ2-7; 8 positions match TRBD1. Germline V gene lookup returns CDR1 MNHEY and CDR2 SMNVEV (reference sequence). V lost 5 bases and J lost 2; bases outside the gene matches: 11. The CDR3 loop spans 16 amino acids. CDR3 sequence reads: CASSLQRTGYAYEQYF. The CDR3 DNA sequence: TGTGCCAGCAGTCTCCAACGGACAGGGTACGCCTACGAGCAGTACTTC.

V and J are TRBV7-9 and TRBJ1-2; D is undetermined. V was cut by 1 base and J by 6 bases, with 9 bases left in between. Germline V gene data show CDR1 as SEHNR and CDR2 as FQNEAQ (reference sequence). CDR3 length: 13 amino acids. CDR3 sequence (DNA): TGTGCCAGCAGCTTAGAGGGCTTGCATGGCTACACCTTC. This gives the protein CASSLEGLHGYTF.

The gene calls are TRBV4-1 and TRBJ2-3; 9 bases align to TRBD2. The germline CDR1 and CDR2 sequences are MGHRA and YSYEKL. CDR3 length equals 15 residues. J was trimmed by 3 bases and V by 3 bases; bases with no gene match: 4. Here the CDR3 DNA reads TGCGCCAGCAGCCACAGCGGGGGGATGACAGATACGCAGTATTTT. It yields the protein CASSHSGGMTDTQYF.

The V gene is TRBV27, the J gene TRBJ2-1; D perhaps matches TRBD2 (6 bases). CDR1 is MNHEY, CDR2 SMNVEV, per germline (reference sequence). V was pared by 3 bases and J by 3 bases, with 9 bases between. This CDR3 has 14 amino acids. The CDR3 loop reads CASSFGGDYNEQFF. The CDR3 bases are TGTGCCAGCAGTTTTGGCGGGGACTACAATGAGCAGTTCTTC.

Worth noting for this clone: An end of the junction does not agree with germline; a read error may underlie this. The same CDR3 arises from other DNA sequences in this sample as well. V is TRBV4-2 and J is TRBJ1-1; D is unclear. The CDR3 sequence is 13 residues long. Looked up from germline, CDR1 is LGHNA and CDR2 is YNFKEQ. The CDR3 protein is CASSQEWGTEAFF. The CDR3 DNA reads as TGTGCCAGCAGTCAAGAGTGGGGTACCGAAGCTTTCTTT.

The gene calls are TRBV13 and TRBJ1-2; D gene uncertain. Looked up from germline, CDR1 is PRHDT and CDR2 is FYEKMQ (reference sequence). The CDR3 is made up of 14 amino acids. V lost 0 bases and J lost 4, with 9 bases in between. For the CDR3, the DNA is TGTGCCAGCAGCTTAGGCGGGGTTATCTATGGCTACACCTTC. Translating it yields CASSLGGVIYGYTF. The full variable domain, in which reference TRBV13 and TRBJ1-2 provide the parts outside the CDR3, is AAGVIQSPRHLIKEKRETATLKCYPIPRHDTVYWYQQGPGQDPQFLISFYEKMQSDKGSIPDRFSAQQFSDYHSELNMSSLELGDSALYFCASSLGGVIYGYTFGSGTRLTVV.

The V and J genes are TRBV9 and TRBJ1-4; a possible D gene is TRBD1 (6 bases). This CDR3 has 17 residues. With 3 bases removed from V and 0 bases from J, the gap between germline ends came to 15 bases. The germline CDR1 and CDR2 sequences are SGDLS and YYNGEE. CDR3 protein: CASSAAKGGPTNEKLFF. The CDR3 nucleotides read TGTGCCAGCAGCGCCGCAAAGGGGGGGCCAACTAATGAAAAACTGTTTTTT. Full variable domain (remainder filled in from reference TRBV9 and TRBJ1-4): DSGVTQTPKHLITATGQRVTLRCSPRSGDLSVYWYQQSLDQGLQFLIQYYNGEERAKGNILERFSAQQFPDLHSELNLSSLELGDSALYFCASSAAKGGPTNEKLFFGSGTQLSVL.

V and J are TRBV21-1 and TRBJ1-1. TRBV21-1 is a pseudogene segment. The CDR3 length is 13 residues. CDR3 loop: CASSKGGNTEAFF. The CDR3 nucleotides read TGTGCCAGCAGCAAGGGTGGCAACACTGAAGCTTTCTTT.

This chain connects TRBV5-1 to TRBJ1-1; 7 positions match TRBD1. J was trimmed by 1 base and V by 0 bases; bases with no gene match: 6. Germline-derived CDR1 and CDR2 are SGHRS and YFSETQ. There are 16 residues in the CDR3. The CDR3 nucleotides are TGCGCCAGCAGCTTGGAGTTACAGGGGAGGAACACTGAAGCTTTCTTT. Its translation is CASSLELQGRNTEAFF.

J is TRBJ1-4 and V is TRBV9; possibly TRBD1 for D (5 bases). Trimming took 0 bases from V and 7 from J, leaving 10 bases between them. The CDR3 has 14 residues. Germline CDR1 SGDLS, CDR2 YYNGEE. The CDR3 protein is CASSVDGGSEKLFF. CDR3 nucleotides: TGTGCCAGCAGCGTAGATGGGGGGAGTGAAAAACTGTTTTTT.

The chain couples TRBV7-6 to TRBJ2-7, with 8 bases that match TRBD2. The CDR3 sequence is 17 residues long. Germline CDR1 is SGHVS and CDR2 is FNYEAQ. V was pared by 1 base and J by 7 bases, with 15 bases of the junction left unmatched. For the CDR3, the DNA is TGTGCCAGCAGCTTAGTGGGTCTAGCGGGTGATATACGAGAGCAGTACTTC. Translating it yields CASSLVGLAGDIREQYF.